These 14 T cell receptor beta chains share one sample of origin, sequenced in a study of blood T cell repertoires in COVID-19. Libraries were prepared by immunoSEQ multiplex PCR; TCRdb keeps only in-frame clonotypes and omits some of them. This sample has around 150,000 clones, with 85% to 90% found just once. Sequences were obtained from peripheral blood. The receptors were sampled from a man aged 45-65 years with active COVID-19.

This chain uses TRBV15 with TRBJ1-1; D not certain. Per germline, CDR1 LNHNV and CDR2 YYDKDF (reference sequence). V dropped 5 bases and J dropped 1 base, with 8 bases sitting between them. This CDR3 is built from 13 residues. In nucleotides, the CDR3 is TGTGCCACCAGCGCGACGGGGAACACTGAAGCTTTCTTT. Translated: CATSATGNTEAFF.

J is TRBJ1-5 and V is TRBV7-2; 11 bases fit TRBD1. Germline values: CDR1 SGHTA, CDR2 FQGNSA. The CDR3 sequence is 17 residues long. V shed 1 base and J 7 bases; nucleotides not matched to a gene: 9. The CDR3 reads CASSLVPGQGGGQPQHF. CDR3 nucleotide sequence: TGTGCCAGCAGCTTAGTTCCGGGACAGGGGGGCGGCCAGCCCCAGCATTTT.

The chain links TRBV7-2 to TRBJ1-1; 12 nucleotides match TRBD1. The V segment lost 4 bases and the J segment 3 bases; nucleotides outside the gene matches: 6. Germline V gene sequence: CDR1 SGHTA, CDR2 FQGNSA. The CDR3 length is 16 residues. The DNA for the CDR3 is TGTGCCAGCAGCTCAAAGGGACAGGGGGCTGACACTGAAGCTTTCTTT. It codes for CASSSKGQGADTEAFF.

The rearrangement joins TRBV7-9 to TRBJ2-3; D gene uncertain. The germline V and J ends were trimmed by 4 bases and 0 bases, with 14 bases remaining between them. Germline loops: CDR1 SEHNR, CDR2 FQNEAQ (reference sequence). There are 16 residues in the CDR3. CDR3 nucleotide sequence: TGTGCCAGCAGCTCGCCACTCACAGCTAGCACAGATACGCAGTATTTT. This translates into CASSSPLTASTDTQYF.

This clone was seen a single time. J is TRBJ2-5 and V is TRBV4-1, with 8 nucleotides matching TRBD2. This CDR3 comprises 15 residues. Germline V gene lookup returns CDR1 MGHRA and CDR2 YSYEKL. The V gene end was trimmed by 1 base and the J gene end by 5 bases; junction bases not matched to a gene: 6. The CDR3 nucleotides read TGCGCCAGCAGCCAAGGGCCGGGGGGGAGCGAGACCCAGTACTTC. It translates to CASSQGPGGSETQYF.

This clone was detected once. The chain couples TRBV24-1 to TRBJ1-6, with D possibly matching TRBD1 (6 bases). Germline values: CDR1 KGHDR, CDR2 SFDVKD. V was trimmed by 3 bases and J by 0 bases, leaving 8 bases between them. The CDR3 runs to 16 residues. The CDR3 sequence is CATSDDRSSYNSPLHF. Here the CDR3 DNA reads TGTGCCACCAGTGATGACAGGAGCTCCTATAATTCACCCCTCCACTTT.

The chain couples TRBV6-6 to TRBJ1-2, with D possibly TRBD1 on 5 matching bases. V was trimmed by 8 bases and J by 8 bases, leaving 21 bases between them. The CDR3 loop spans 14 amino acids. Germline V gene data show CDR1 as MNHNY and CDR2 as SVGAGI (reference sequence). The CDR3 DNA follows: TGTGCCAGCTCCAACGGGGGGGGAGGCGGCGGCTACACCTTC. As protein: CASSNGGGGGGYTF.

This chain's CDR3 is CASSGQAANTGELFF. The CDR3 DNA follows: TGTGCCAGCAGCGGACAGGCCGCGAACACCGGGGAGCTGTTTTTT. The genes are TRBV7-9 and TRBJ2-2; 7 bases fit TRBD1. Germline lookup yields CDR1 SEHNR and CDR2 FQNEAQ (reference sequence). The V and J ends lost 5 bases and 0 bases, in that order; junction bases with no gene match: 3. The CDR3 totals 15 residues.

This chain connects TRBV30 to TRBJ1-3; D remains ambiguous. With 6 bases removed from V and 0 bases from J, the gap between germline ends came to 9 bases. Germline CDR1 GTSNPN, CDR2 SVGIG (reference sequence). The CDR3 is 13 amino acids. The CDR3 reads CACIPGSGNTIYF. The CDR3 DNA reads as TGTGCCTGCATACCAGGCTCTGGAAACACCATATATTTT.

V usage is TRBV6-5 and J usage is TRBJ1-3; D gene ambiguous. In germline, CDR1 is MNHEY, CDR2 SVGAGI. V gave up 0 bases and J gave up 1 base, with 4 bases separating them. This CDR3 has 14 amino acids. The CDR3 nucleotides are TGTGCCAGCAGTTACTCGAGGTCTGGAAACACCATATATTTT. Amino acid sequence: CASSYSRSGNTIYF.

The genes are TRBV2 and TRBJ1-2, with TRBD1 as a possible D gene (6 bases). Deletions cut 3 bases from V and 7 bases from J, with 15 bases between. CDR1 and CDR2 from the germline V gene are SNHLY and FYNNEI. The CDR3 totals 14 residues. DNA of the CDR3: TGTGCCAGCAGTGAGGGCAGGGGAAGGAGTGGCTACACCTTC. This codes for CASSEGRGRSGYTF.

The J gene is TRBJ2-2, the V gene TRBV5-6; 9 bases map to TRBD2. CDR3 length: 16 residues. V lost 4 bases, J lost 2 bases, and 6 bases stayed unmatched. CDR1 is SGHDT, CDR2 YYEEEE, per germline. The chain's CDR3 is CASSLLAGRNTGELFF. The CDR3 DNA is TGTGCCAGCAGCCTCCTAGCGGGGCGAAACACCGGGGAGCTGTTTTTT.

CDR3 DNA sequence: TGTGCCTGGAACCGGCTAGCGGGGGGGCAGGAGCAGTACTTC. It is translated as CAWNRLAGGQEQYF. The rearrangement joins TRBV30 to TRBJ2-7, with 12 bases lining up with TRBD2. There are 14 residues in the CDR3. J gave up 7 bases and V 4 bases, and 8 bases lay outside the gene matches. Germline lookup yields CDR1 GTSNPN and CDR2 SVGIG (reference sequence).

This rearrangement joins TRBV4-3 to TRBJ2-1, with 11 bases identical to TRBD2. Germline V gives CDR1 LGHNA, CDR2 YSLEER. The CDR3 extends over 14 amino acids. V trimming: 4 bases; J trimming: 6 bases; junction bases outside the gene matches: 2. This CDR3 reads CASSRGLAANEQFF. For the CDR3, the DNA is TGCGCCAGCAGCCGGGGACTAGCGGCCAATGAGCAGTTCTTC.